This TCR beta chain emerged from a study of cytomegalovirus exposure and HLA in healthy donors. Study-level findings and limits: Most TCR sequences were rare, but some public TCRs occurred in many donors.

The junction had 6 bases not matched to a gene; V was cut back by 3 bases and J by 2 bases. Germline CDR1 is MNHEY and CDR2 is SMNVEV (reference sequence). The CDR3 consists of 16 residues. On this clone itself: Its matching antigen is unknown.

The method was immunoSEQ multiplex PCR; TCRdb's version includes in-frame clones alone and lacks a portion of them. The table includes approximately 41,000 clones, 85% to 95% detected once. The chain carries TRBV27 and TRBJ1-1; 10 bases match TRBD1. The clonotype originates from a man between 18 and 29 years old in good health and CMV-seronegative. The sequencing input was PBMCs. DNA for the CDR3: TGTGCCAGCAGTTTTACCGGGACAGGGGTAAACACTGAAGCTTTCTTT. Translated: CASSFTGTGVNTEAFF.